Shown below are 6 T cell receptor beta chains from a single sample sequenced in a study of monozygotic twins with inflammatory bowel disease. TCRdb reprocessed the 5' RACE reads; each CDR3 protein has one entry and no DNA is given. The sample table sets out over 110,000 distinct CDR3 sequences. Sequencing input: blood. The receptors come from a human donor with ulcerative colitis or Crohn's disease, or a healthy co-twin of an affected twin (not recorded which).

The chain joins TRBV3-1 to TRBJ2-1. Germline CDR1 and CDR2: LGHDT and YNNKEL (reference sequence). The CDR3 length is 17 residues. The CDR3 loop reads CASSQYGRSASYNEQFF.

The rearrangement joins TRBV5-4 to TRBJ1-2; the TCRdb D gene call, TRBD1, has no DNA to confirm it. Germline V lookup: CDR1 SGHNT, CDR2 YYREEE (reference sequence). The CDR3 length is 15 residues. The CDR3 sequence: CASSLPGQGARIYTF.

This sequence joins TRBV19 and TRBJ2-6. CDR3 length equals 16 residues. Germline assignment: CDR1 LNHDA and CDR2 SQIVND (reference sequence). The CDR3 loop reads CASSIGYLSGANVLTF.

This CDR3 reads CASSQDGRRGRNTEAFF. The chain uses TRBV14 and TRBJ1-1; checking the TCRdb D call of TRBD1 is not possible without DNA. CDR1 and CDR2 (germline): SGHDN, FVKESK. The CDR3 contains 17 residues.

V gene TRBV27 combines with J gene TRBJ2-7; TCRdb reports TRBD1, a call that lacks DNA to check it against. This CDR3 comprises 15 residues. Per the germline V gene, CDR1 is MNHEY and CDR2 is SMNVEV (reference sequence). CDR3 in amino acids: CASRTLPGRFYDQYF.

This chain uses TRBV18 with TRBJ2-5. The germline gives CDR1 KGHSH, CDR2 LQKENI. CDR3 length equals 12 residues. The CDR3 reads CASSPYEETQYF.